This TCR beta chain appears in the sequencing data of a study of blood T cell repertoires in COVID-19. For the study at large: Researchers got acute and convalescent COVID-19 samples from the United States, Italy and Spain.

Authors' processing steps: Amplification of reference gene primers provided the estimated nucleated cell counts. Libraries were prepared by immunoSEQ multiplex PCR; TCRdb keeps only in-frame clonotypes and omits some of them. The V and J calls and the clone size are those of that table, but D and trimming were determined from the DNA. This table has 14,000 or so clones, roughly 80% appearing once. CDR1 and CDR2 from the germline V gene are SGHTS and YDEGEE. This CDR3 has 16 residues. With 4 bases removed from V and 0 bases from J, the gap between germline ends came to 13 bases. This sequence was found in a woman aged 60-75 years with acute or convalescent COVID-19. Sequenced input: peripheral blood. The chain recombines TRBV5-8 with TRBJ2-2, with D maybe TRBD1 (6 bases). The CDR3 spells CASSADRPSNTGELFF. The CDR3 coding sequence is TGTGCCAGCAGCGCAGACAGGCCCTCGAACACCGGGGAGCTGTTTTTT.